Presented here are 23 T cell receptor beta chains from one specimen sequenced in a study of shared clonotypes between healthy human individuals. The table came from immunoSEQ multiplex PCR; TCRdb's copy has only in-frame clones and leaves some out. This sample carries some 500,000 clones, approximately 95% of them seen once, and the ten largest clones take about 0.064%. Material for sequencing was naive CD4+ T cells sorted from blood. Subset: CD45RA+ positively selected. The receptors come from a woman younger than 45 in good health.

The V call is TRBV7-7, the J call TRBJ2-3, with TRBD2 matching 9 bases. The CDR3 consists of 15 residues. Germline CDR1 and CDR2: SSHAT and FNYEAQ (reference sequence). The V and J ends lost 3 bases and 1 base, in that order; junction bases with no gene match: 2. CDR3 bases: TGTGCCAGCAGCTTCGGGACTAGCCGCACAGATACGCAGTATTTT. Translating it yields CASSFGTSRTDTQYF.

This rearrangement joins TRBV7-9 to TRBJ2-7, with TRBD1 as a possible D gene (6 bases). Germline V gene data show CDR1 as SEHNR and CDR2 as FQNEAQ (reference sequence). CDR3 length: 14 residues. V dropped 5 bases and J dropped 3 bases, with 14 bases sitting between them. This chain's CDR3 is CASSAPWDNYEQYF. The CDR3 DNA follows: TGTGCCAGCAGCGCTCCTTGGGACAACTACGAGCAGTACTTC.

J is TRBJ2-7 and V is TRBV28; D tentatively reads TRBD1 or TRBD2 (5 bases each). V lost 8 bases and J 5 bases, leaving 22 bases between the germline ends. CDR3 length equals 15 residues. Per the germline V gene, CDR1 is MDHEN and CDR2 is SYDVKM. Here the CDR3 reads CASDAIGDGSDEQYF. In DNA form, the CDR3 reads TGTGCCAGCGATGCCATTGGGGACGGATCGGACGAGCAGTACTTC.

The rearrangement uses TRBV19 and TRBJ1-2; tentative D call: TRBD1 (5 bases). This CDR3 spans 13 amino acids. V was shortened by 7 bases and J by 4 bases, with 13 bases between the two germline ends. Germline loops: CDR1 LNHDA, CDR2 SQIVND (reference sequence). In nucleotides, the CDR3 is TGTGCCAGTACCCCACAGGCCGCCTATGGCTACACCTTC. Translating gives CASTPQAAYGYTF.

This chain joins TRBV5-1 and TRBJ2-2, with 12 positions matching TRBD2. Trimming took 1 base from V and 0 from J; bases not matched to a gene: 4. Germline CDR1 and CDR2: SGHRS and YFSETQ. CDR3 length: 18 residues. The CDR3: CASSLIPSGRANTGELFF. CDR3 bases: TGCGCCAGCAGCTTGATCCCTAGCGGGAGGGCGAACACCGGGGAGCTGTTTTTT.

The chain uses TRBV28 and TRBJ2-7; D remains ambiguous. The CDR3 length is 13 residues. V was trimmed by 2 bases and J by 4 bases, leaving 9 bases between them. Germline CDR1 is MDHEN and CDR2 is SYDVKM. The CDR3 coding sequence is TGTGCCAGCAGTTTAGCCCTCTGGTACGAGCAGTACTTC. Translated: CASSLALWYEQYF.

This clone was recorded once. The chain combines TRBV6-5 with TRBJ2-7, with 8 positions matching TRBD2. This CDR3 is 14 amino acids long. Germline V gene lookup returns CDR1 MNHEY and CDR2 SVGAGI. V was clipped by 6 bases and J by 2 bases; unmatched bases: 6. The CDR3 nucleotides are TGTGCCAGCAGCTCCGGGGGGGCCCCCTACGAGCAGTACTTC. Residues: CASSSGGAPYEQYF.

The rearrangement links TRBV15 to TRBJ1-2; a possible D gene is TRBD1 (5 bases). Germline loops: CDR1 LNHNV, CDR2 YYDKDF (reference sequence). The CDR3 consists of 15 residues. V dropped 0 bases and J dropped 2 bases, with 10 bases sitting between them. The CDR3 here is CATSRDRGSNYGYTF. In DNA form, the CDR3 reads TGTGCCACCAGCAGAGATCGGGGGAGCAACTATGGCTACACCTTC.

The gene calls are TRBV5-1 and TRBJ2-2, with D tentatively TRBD2 (5 bases). Germline CDR1 SGHRS, CDR2 YFSETQ. The CDR3 runs to 15 residues. Between the trimmed V and J ends, which lost 3 bases and 5 bases, there was a span of 14 bases. CDR3 sequence: CASSWETLGTGELFF. CDR3 nucleotides: TGCGCCAGCAGCTGGGAGACTTTAGGGACCGGGGAGCTGTTTTTT.

The chain has TRBV7-7 and TRBJ2-7; 12 bases map to TRBD2. V was pared by 3 bases and J by 6 bases, with 9 bases of the junction left unmatched. Germline assignment: CDR1 SSHAT and CDR2 FNYEAQ (reference sequence). CDR3 length: 16 amino acids. CDR3 sequence reads: CASSFAPPGLAGEQYF. CDR3 in DNA: TGTGCCAGCAGCTTCGCTCCCCCGGGACTAGCGGGCGAGCAGTACTTC.

The V gene is TRBV4-1, the J gene TRBJ2-1; D uncertain. Germline CDR1 is MGHRA and CDR2 is YSYEKL. CDR3 size: 14 residues. V dropped 1 base and J dropped 7 bases, with 11 bases sitting between them. The CDR3 here is CASSQVFVGNEQFF. For the CDR3, the DNA is TGCGCCAGCAGCCAAGTTTTTGTAGGGAATGAGCAGTTCTTC.

The rearrangement uses TRBV19 and TRBJ1-3; D gene ambiguous. The length of the CDR3 is 15 residues. With 3 bases removed from V and 0 bases from J, the gap between germline ends came to 9 bases. The germline V gene encodes CDR1 LNHDA and CDR2 SQIVND (reference sequence). CDR3 protein: CASSITVRSGNTIYF. The CDR3 DNA reads as TGTGCCAGTAGTATCACAGTCCGCTCTGGAAACACCATATATTTT. Combining the CDR3 with reference TRBV19 and TRBJ1-3 gives the whole variable domain DGGITQSPKYLFRKEGQNVTLSCEQNLNHDAMYWYRQDPGQGLRLIYYSQIVNDFQKGDIAEGYSVSREKKESFPLTVTSAQKNPTAFYLCASSITVRSGNTIYFGEGSWLTVV.

The chain carries TRBV20-1 and TRBJ2-3; a weak D match, TRBD1 (5 bases). CDR1 is DFQATT and CDR2 is SNEGSKA in the germline V gene (reference sequence). Deletions cut 0 bases from V and 8 bases from J, with 6 bases between. The CDR3 sequence is 11 residues long. For the CDR3, the DNA is TGCAGTGCTAGAGAAGGGGTTACGCAGTATTTT. This encodes CSAREGVTQYF.

This clone was seen just once. This chain links TRBV28 with TRBJ2-7; 7 positions match TRBD2. V shed 5 bases, J shed 4 bases, and the junction held 8 bases outside the gene matches. This CDR3 comprises 14 residues. CDR1 is MDHEN, CDR2 SYDVKM, per germline. The CDR3 region has the DNA TGTGCCAGCAGTAATGCGGGAGCGACTTACGAGCAGTACTTC. It translates to CASSNAGATYEQYF.

The gene calls are TRBV4-2 and TRBJ1-4, with 7 bases matching TRBD1. In germline, CDR1 is LGHNA, CDR2 YNFKEQ. The CDR3 consists of 16 residues. The junction had 13 bases not matched to a gene; V was cut back by 4 bases and J by 8 bases. This CDR3 reads CASSPKRDSVPEKLFF. In DNA form, the CDR3 reads TGTGCCAGCAGCCCCAAGAGGGACAGCGTTCCCGAAAAACTGTTTTTT.

The chain has TRBV7-9 and TRBJ2-5, with 9 bases identical to TRBD2. The CDR3 covers 17 residues. With V trimmed by 1 base and J by 5 bases, 11 bases remained unmatched. Germline CDR1 SEHNR, CDR2 FQNEAQ (reference sequence). Written as DNA, the CDR3 is TGTGCCAGCAGCTTAGTTCGCGAGCGGGGGGCCTTTGAGACCCAGTACTTC. Encoded protein: CASSLVRERGAFETQYF.

This chain uses TRBV19 with TRBJ1-5; D call uncertain. Trimming shortened V by 6 bases and J by 0 bases, and 12 bases separated the two germline ends. Looked up from germline, CDR1 is LNHDA and CDR2 is SQIVND (reference sequence). This CDR3 region has 15 residues. The CDR3 protein is CASRGDGSSNQPQHF. The CDR3 coding sequence is TGTGCCAGTAGGGGAGACGGAAGTAGCAATCAGCCCCAGCATTTT.

This chain uses TRBV28 with TRBJ2-1; tentative D call: TRBD2 (6 bases). CDR1 and CDR2 from the germline V gene are MDHEN and SYDVKM. Trimming removed 3 bases at V and 4 bases at J, with 13 bases between. The CDR3 has 15 amino acids. CDR3 protein: CASSLGGMGYNEQFF. In DNA form, the CDR3 reads TGTGCCAGCAGTTTGGGCGGGATGGGGTACAATGAGCAGTTCTTC.

The rearrangement links TRBV6-5 to TRBJ1-5, with D tentatively TRBD1 (5 bases). V lost 0 bases to trimming and J lost 5 bases, with 8 bases between them. The CDR3 consists of 14 residues. Germline V CDR1 and CDR2: MNHEY, SVGAGI. As DNA, the CDR3 is TGTGCCAGCAGTTACTCCCAGGGCGATCAGCCCCAGCATTTT. As protein: CASSYSQGDQPQHF.

The chain couples TRBV10-2 to TRBJ2-7, with 8 nucleotides matching TRBD1. After removal of 8 bases from V and 4 bases from J, the junction contained 7 bases not matched to a gene. The CDR3 extends over 13 amino acids. Germline V gives CDR1 WSHSY, CDR2 SAAADI. CDR3 in DNA: TGCGCCAGCCGGGCAGGGGGCCGATACGAGCAGTACTTC. It codes for CASRAGGRYEQYF.

The rearrangement uses TRBV5-1 and TRBJ2-2, with 13 bases matching TRBD2. There are 17 residues in the CDR3. V lost 3 bases to trimming and J lost 4 bases; unmatched junction nucleotides: 6. Germline CDR1 reads SGHRS; CDR2 reads YFSETQ. The CDR3 region is CASSSPGLAGVTGELFF. In nucleotides, the CDR3 is TGCGCCAGCAGCTCCCCCGGACTAGCGGGAGTCACCGGGGAGCTGTTTTTT.

This rearrangement joins TRBV10-3 to TRBJ2-2, with D hard to call. Per germline, CDR1 ENHRY and CDR2 SYGVKD. The CDR3 covers 14 residues. V was clipped by 8 bases and J by 1 base, with 11 bases between them. The CDR3 DNA reads TGTGCCATCTTACCTGGTGGGAACACCGGGGAGCTGTTTTTT. It is translated as CAILPGGNTGELFF.

This chain joins TRBV5-6 and TRBJ1-1; D possibly corresponds to TRBD1 (5 bases). CDR1 and CDR2 from the germline V gene are SGHDT and YYEEEE. Trimming shortened V by 2 bases and J by 3 bases, and 11 bases separated the two germline ends. The CDR3 sequence is 14 residues long. CDR3 coding DNA: TGTGCCAGCAGCTTTCAGGGCAGATACACTGAAGCTTTCTTT. Translating gives CASSFQGRYTEAFF.